These 29 T cell receptor beta chains were all obtained from the same sample, sequenced in a study of response to subunit inactivated influenza vaccine. TCRdb itself ran the RT-PCR reads through MiXCR, one entry per CDR3 protein. The repertoire holds 450,000 to 700,000 distinct CDR3 sequences, with approximately 15% as singletons. The sequences come from PBMCs from blood, collected less than 13 days after vaccination. The receptors here all came from a man aged 45-65 years who received an inactivated influenza vaccine.

The rearrangement uses TRBV20-1 and TRBJ2-7; TRBD1 might be the D (6 bases). The V gene lost 7 bases and the J gene lost 3 bases, with 10 bases spanning the gap. The CDR3 length is 11 residues. The V gene's germline CDR1 is DFQATT and CDR2 SNEGSKA (reference sequence). The CDR3 protein is CSGRDNYEQYF. CDR3 nucleotides: TGCAGTGGCAGGGACAACTACGAGCAGTACTTC.

The genes are TRBV28 and TRBJ2-1, with 11 positions matching TRBD1. This CDR3 comprises 14 residues. V was pared by 8 bases and J by 7 bases, with 7 bases of the junction left unmatched. CDR1 and CDR2 from the germline V gene are MDHEN and SYDVKM. The CDR3 DNA reads as TGTGCCAGCCGGGGACAGGGGGAATTAAATGAGCAGTTCTTC. Translation: CASRGQGELNEQFF.

This clonotype appeared many times. The CDR3 region is CASSLVARGSYEQYF. Written as DNA, the CDR3 is TGTGCCAGCAGCTTAGTGGCCAGGGGATCCTACGAGCAGTACTTC. The chain is built from TRBV11-2 and TRBJ2-7; tentatively, D is TRBD1 (6 bases). The CDR3 runs to 15 residues. Germline lookup yields CDR1 SGHAT and CDR2 FQNNGV. Trimming cost V 1 base and J 1 base, with 11 bases left between them.

This clonotype was seen repeatedly, ten times or more. The chain carries TRBV18 and TRBJ2-3, with D perhaps matching TRBD2 (6 bases). This CDR3 is built from 13 residues. From germline, CDR1 is KGHSH and CDR2 LQKENI. The V end lost 3 bases, the J end lost 4 bases, and 8 bases lay between the germline ends. In nucleotides, the CDR3 is TGTGCCAGCTCACCGTGGGAGGCAGATACGCAGTATTTT. Protein: CASSPWEADTQYF.

In its sample, this clonotype was seen many times. The chain links TRBV12-3 or TRBV12-4 to TRBJ2-1; possibly TRBD1 or TRBD2 for D (5 bases each). Trimming shortened V by 8 bases and J by 2 bases, and 13 bases separated the two germline ends. The CDR3 spans 14 residues. The CDR3 loop reads CASSEGLPYNEQFF. The CDR3 DNA is TGTGCCAGCTCAGAGGGGTTACCCTACAATGAGCAGTTCTTC.

This clonotype was counted between two and nine times. V and J are TRBV7-9 and TRBJ2-7; D unclear. CDR3 length: 13 residues. Germline values: CDR1 SEHNR, CDR2 FQNEAQ (reference sequence). The V end lost 0 bases, the J end lost 3 bases, and 6 bases lay between the germline ends. This CDR3 is CASSLASHYEQYF. CDR3 nucleotide sequence: TGTGCCAGCAGCTTAGCCTCTCACTACGAGCAGTACTTC. The entire variable domain, with the rest obtained from reference TRBV7-9 and TRBJ2-7, is as follows: DTGVSQNPRHKITKRGQNVTFRCDPISEHNRLYWYRQTLGQGPEFLTYFQNEAQLEKSRLLSDRFSAERPKGSFSTLEIQRTEQGDSAMYLCASSLASHYEQYFGPGTRLTVT.

The chain recombines TRBV20-1 with TRBJ1-5, with 8 bases that match TRBD1. The CDR3 loop spans 17 amino acids. CDR1 is DFQATT and CDR2 is SNEGSKA in the germline V gene (reference sequence). With 6 bases clipped from V and 7 bases from J, the junction kept 20 bases outside the gene matches. For the CDR3, the DNA is TGCAGTGCGGGACCGGGACAGGTAAAAGTGGCGCGACAGCCCCAGCATTTT. It specifies CSAGPGQVKVARQPQHF.

The gene calls are TRBV28 and TRBJ1-5; D is ambiguous. V dropped 2 bases and J dropped 1 base, with 12 bases sitting between them. The germline CDR1 and CDR2 sequences are MDHEN and SYDVKM. The CDR3 length is 16 residues. The CDR3 coding sequence is TGTGCCAGCAGTTTAAGGAACCCCCTGAGCAATCAGCCCCAGCATTTT. It translates to CASSLRNPLSNQPQHF. The full variable domain, its missing parts supplied by reference TRBV28 and TRBJ1-5, is DVKVTQSSRYLVKRTGEKVFLECVQDMDHENMFWYRQDPGLGLRLIYFSYDVKMKEKGDIPEGYSVSREKKERFSLILESASTNQTSMYLCASSLRNPLSNQPQHFGDGTRLSIL.

The table lists this clonotype with a few counts. J is TRBJ2-7 and V is TRBV20-1, with 11 bases identical to TRBD1. V trimming: 1 base; J trimming: 3 bases; junction bases outside the gene matches: 8. This CDR3 region has 16 residues. CDR1 DFQATT and CDR2 SNEGSKA come from the germline V gene (reference sequence). CDR3 residues: CSARGVVGTGGYEQYF. For the CDR3, the DNA is TGCAGTGCTAGAGGAGTAGTCGGGACAGGGGGCTACGAGCAGTACTTC.

This sequence joins TRBV4-2 and TRBJ1-6, with a possible D match to TRBD1 (5 bases). Per germline, CDR1 LGHNA and CDR2 YNFKEQ. The CDR3 loop spans 17 amino acids. The germline V and J ends were trimmed by 0 bases and 9 bases, with 18 bases remaining between them. CDR3 loop: CASSQDLGGREVSPLHF. The DNA of the CDR3 is TGTGCCAGCAGCCAAGATCTTGGGGGAAGGGAGGTTTCACCCCTCCACTTT.

This clonotype was detected a few times. The chain is built from TRBV12-3 or TRBV12-4 and TRBJ2-1, with D unclear. CDR3 length: 13 amino acids. V lost 3 bases and J lost 7, with 10 bases in between. The CDR3 bases are TGTGCCAGCAGTTTGTTCCAGCAAAATGAGCAGTTCTTC. It codes for CASSLFQQNEQFF.

This clonotype came up a few times. The rearrangement joins TRBV5-5 to TRBJ2-7, with 9 bases aligning to TRBD1. The V gene end was trimmed by 0 bases and the J gene end by 4 bases; junction bases not matched to a gene: 5. The CDR3 spans 15 residues. Germline V gene sequence: CDR1 SGHKS, CDR2 YYEKEE (reference sequence). The CDR3 DNA reads as TGTGCCAGCAGCTTGGGACAGGGGGGGTATTACGAGCAGTACTTC. This gives the protein CASSLGQGGYYEQYF.

The chain has TRBV6-2 or TRBV6-3 and TRBJ2-1; D gene ambiguous. This CDR3 comprises 13 residues. V lost 0 bases to trimming and J lost 5 bases, with 5 bases between them. Germline V gene lookup returns CDR1 MNHEY and CDR2 SVGEGT. The CDR3 here is CASSYSANNEQFF. The CDR3 nucleotides are TGTGCCAGCAGTTACTCAGCGAACAATGAGCAGTTCTTC.

The CDR3 loop reads CSVEWGSLVGETQYF. In DNA form, the CDR3 reads TGCAGCGTTGAATGGGGGTCTCTAGTTGGGGAGACCCAGTACTTC. This rearrangement joins TRBV29-1 to TRBJ2-5; TRBD1 or TRBD2 may be the D gene (5 bases each). The V gene's germline CDR1 is SQVTM and CDR2 ANQGSEA. Trimming pared 2 bases from V and 5 bases from J, leaving 18 bases between. CDR3 length: 15 amino acids.

This clonotype came up a few times. The chain has TRBV3-1 and TRBJ2-2, with 14 nucleotides matching TRBD2. The CDR3 loop spans 17 amino acids. From germline, CDR1 is LGHDT and CDR2 YNNKEL (reference sequence). J gave up 5 bases and V 4 bases, and 6 bases lay outside the gene matches. The CDR3 spells CASSPYGTSGRTGELFF. In nucleotides, the CDR3 is TGTGCCAGCAGCCCGTACGGGACTAGCGGGAGAACCGGGGAGCTGTTTTTT.

This clonotype was recorded at least ten times. The chain couples TRBV28 to TRBJ2-7; perhaps D is TRBD1 or TRBD2 (5 bases each). Germline CDR1 and CDR2: MDHEN and SYDVKM. This CDR3 has 14 residues. V dropped 4 bases and J dropped 2 bases, with 12 bases sitting between them. CDR3 sequence (DNA): TGTGCCAGCAGTTGGTTCAGGGAGACCTACGAGCAGTACTTC. It specifies CASSWFRETYEQYF.

This clonotype was counted ten times or more. The chain is built from TRBV28 and TRBJ1-1; D might be TRBD1 (6 bases). V lost 3 bases and J 4 bases, leaving 15 bases between the germline ends. Germline assignment: CDR1 MDHEN and CDR2 SYDVKM. The CDR3 runs 15 residues. The CDR3 DNA reads as TGTGCCAGCAGTTTCGGAGGGGGTAGGCGCACTGAAGCTTTCTTT. The encoded protein is CASSFGGGRRTEAFF. The full variable domain, in which reference TRBV28 and TRBJ1-1 provide the parts outside the CDR3, is DVKVTQSSRYLVKRTGEKVFLECVQDMDHENMFWYRQDPGLGLRLIYFSYDVKMKEKGDIPEGYSVSREKKERFSLILESASTNQTSMYLCASSFGGGRRTEAFFGQGTRLTVV.

This chain connects TRBV4-2 to TRBJ2-7; 13 nucleotides line up with TRBD2. This CDR3 is 17 amino acids long. Unmatched junction bases numbered 4, after V lost 0 bases and J lost 2 bases. In germline, CDR1 is LGHNA, CDR2 YNFKEQ. CDR3 protein: CASSQEGLAGPPYEQYF. CDR3 bases: TGTGCCAGCAGCCAAGAGGGACTAGCGGGGCCGCCCTACGAGCAGTACTTC.

V is TRBV6-2 or TRBV6-3 and J is TRBJ1-5, with D possibly matching TRBD1 (6 bases). Germline CDR1 MNHEY, CDR2 SVGEGT. The V and J ends lost 2 bases and 2 bases respectively, with 7 bases between them. The CDR3 totals 14 residues. The CDR3: CASSYPGGNQPQHF. In DNA, the CDR3 is TGTGCCAGCAGTTACCCAGGGGGCAATCAGCCCCAGCATTTT.

The chain combines TRBV27 with TRBJ1-1; tentatively, D is TRBD1 (5 bases). The germline V gene encodes CDR1 MNHEY and CDR2 SMNVEV (reference sequence). The CDR3 runs to 21 residues. V lost 4 bases and J 4 bases, leaving 34 bases between the germline ends. CDR3 sequence reads: CASSSRYGSANFGGKSTEAFF. The CDR3 coding sequence is TGTGCCAGCAGTTCCCGTTACGGGTCTGCCAATTTCGGGGGAAAATCCACTGAAGCTTTCTTT.

This clonotype has a handful of counts. V and J are TRBV5-1 and TRBJ2-7; 11 nucleotides align to TRBD2. Germline values: CDR1 SGHRS, CDR2 YFSETQ. J was trimmed by 2 bases and V by 4 bases; bases with no gene match: 5. The CDR3 covers 15 residues. The CDR3 DNA reads TGCGCCAGCAGCACCATAGCGGGGGGGACCTACGAGCAGTACTTC. Translated, it gives CASSTIAGGTYEQYF.

This chain joins TRBV20-1 and TRBJ2-2, with a tentative D call TRBD2 (5 bases). Germline assignment: CDR1 DFQATT and CDR2 SNEGSKA (reference sequence). The CDR3 spans 15 residues. Trimming pared 1 base from V and 4 bases from J, leaving 13 bases between. The DNA of the CDR3 is TGCAGTGCTAGAGCTCAGCGGAGAGGCACCGGGGAGCTGTTTTTT. This codes for CSARAQRRGTGELFF.

In its sample, this clonotype was seen a few times. This sequence joins TRBV4-1 and TRBJ2-5; D assignment may be TRBD1 or TRBD2 (5 bases each). Germline V gene lookup returns CDR1 MGHRA and CDR2 YSYEKL. The CDR3 contains 16 residues. The V gene lost 3 bases and the J gene lost 1 base, with 15 bases spanning the gap. CDR3: CASSQRLVGVQETQYF. In nucleotides, the CDR3 is TGCGCCAGCAGCCAGCGCCTCGTGGGGGTCCAAGAGACCCAGTACTTC.

This clonotype was seen repeatedly, ten times or more. This sequence joins TRBV28 and TRBJ2-7; tentatively, D is TRBD2 (5 bases). Trimming took 3 bases from V and 2 from J, leaving 14 bases between them. The V gene's germline CDR1 is MDHEN and CDR2 SYDVKM. The CDR3 runs to 15 residues. CDR3 sequence: CASSFSEVRPYEQYF. DNA for the CDR3: TGTGCCAGCAGTTTTAGCGAGGTCCGACCCTACGAGCAGTACTTC.

The rearrangement links TRBV28 to TRBJ1-2; D unclear. The V gene's germline CDR1 is MDHEN and CDR2 SYDVKM. Trimming removed 6 bases from V and 8 bases from J, with 10 bases in between. The CDR3 is 11 residues long. The CDR3 DNA is TGTGCCAGCAGAGGACGCGGAGGCTACACCTTC. Residues: CASRGRGGYTF.

This clonotype was seen ten or more times. V and J are TRBV2 and TRBJ1-3; D may be TRBD1 (6 bases). The V gene lost 11 bases and the J gene lost 2 bases, with 13 bases spanning the gap. CDR1 is SNHLY, CDR2 FYNNEI, per germline. CDR3 length equals 13 residues. DNA of the CDR3: TGTGCCTCATCGGGGGGGCCTGGAAACACCATATATTTT. Its translation: CASSGGPGNTIYF.

The rearrangement uses TRBV20-1 and TRBJ2-3; unclear D gene. The CDR3 runs 11 residues. Per germline, CDR1 DFQATT and CDR2 SNEGSKA (reference sequence). The V and J ends lost 0 bases and 8 bases respectively, with 6 bases between them. Here the CDR3 reads CSARDLPTQYF. The CDR3 DNA reads as TGCAGTGCTAGAGACCTCCCTACGCAGTATTTT.

The sample holds a few counts of this clonotype. This chain uses TRBV20-1 with TRBJ2-1, with D maybe TRBD2 (5 bases). V was pared by 2 bases and J by 9 bases, with 20 bases between. From germline, CDR1 is DFQATT and CDR2 SNEGSKA (reference sequence). CDR3 length: 15 residues. The CDR3 nucleotides are TGCAGTGCTAGATTTTCAACGGCCGGCCGGGGTGAGCAGTTCTTC. The encoded protein is CSARFSTAGRGEQFF.

This clonotype was counted a few times. The chain employs TRBV6-2 or TRBV6-3 and TRBJ2-7; 7 positions agree with TRBD1. The CDR3 runs to 13 residues. Germline trimming cut 8 bases from V and 4 bases from J; bases unmatched to any gene: 8. Germline V gene data show CDR1 as MNHEY and CDR2 as SVGEGT. In nucleotides, the CDR3 is TGTGCCAGCGGGACCGGGACAGTATACGAGCAGTACTTC. Protein product: CASGTGTVYEQYF.